Below are 10 T cell receptor beta chains sequenced from a single sample in a study of T cell changes during pregnancy in multiple sclerosis. The repertoire was sequenced with immunoSEQ multiplex PCR; TCRdb's copy has only in-frame clones and lacks some. The top ten clones hold about 1% of a sample with 45,000 to 60,000 clones, more than 90% of them seen once. The sample here was peripheral blood, taken after pregnancy. The receptors shown here come from a female donor in good health, enrolled as a control in a pregnancy study.

The rearrangement joins TRBV7-2 to TRBJ2-5; possible D gene TRBD2, 6 bases. This CDR3 comprises 13 residues. Per germline, CDR1 SGHTA and CDR2 FQGNSA. The germline V and J ends were trimmed by 0 bases and 4 bases, with 6 bases remaining between them. CDR3 loop: CASSLARGETQYF. In DNA form, the CDR3 reads TGTGCCAGCAGCTTAGCGCGGGGAGAGACCCAGTACTTC.

The gene calls are TRBV6-5 and TRBJ2-7; tentative D call: TRBD1 (5 bases). CDR1 and CDR2 from the germline V gene are MNHEY and SVGAGI. The CDR3 has 12 residues. Trimming shortened V by 5 bases and J by 4 bases, and 9 bases separated the two germline ends. CDR3 sequence: CASSQGGYEQYF. The CDR3 DNA follows: TGTGCCAGCAGTCAGGGTGGGTACGAGCAGTACTTC.

The chain is built from TRBV19 and TRBJ1-1, with TRBD1 identical over 8 bases. Per the germline V gene, CDR1 is LNHDA and CDR2 is SQIVND (reference sequence). CDR3 length: 15 amino acids. The trim removed 5 bases at V and 5 bases at J, leaving 10 bases unmatched. CDR3 region: CASSPGTGRTTEAFF. The DNA for the CDR3 is TGTGCCAGTAGTCCCGGGACAGGAAGGACAACTGAAGCTTTCTTT.

This rearrangement joins TRBV7-2 to TRBJ2-2; 14 nucleotides agree with TRBD2. CDR3 length equals 17 residues. Germline V lookup: CDR1 SGHTA, CDR2 FQGNSA. V shed 2 bases and J 7 bases; nucleotides not matched to a gene: 6. CDR3 coding DNA: TGTGCCAGCAGCTTAAGGGGGACTAGCGGGAGTGGCGGGGAGCTGTTTTTT. Amino acid sequence: CASSLRGTSGSGGELFF.

The rearrangement joins TRBV11-2 to TRBJ2-1; 8 bases map to TRBD2. Germline lookup yields CDR1 SGHAT and CDR2 FQNNGV. With V trimmed by 5 bases and J by 4 bases, 10 bases remained unmatched. The CDR3 consists of 16 residues. The CDR3 coding sequence is TGTGCCAGCAGCCTTAGCTCGGGAGGGGGTTACAATGAGCAGTTCTTC. This translates into CASSLSSGGGYNEQFF. Looking up the rest from reference TRBV11-2 and TRBJ2-1 gives the full variable domain: EAGVAQSPRYKIIEKRQSVAFWCNPISGHATLYWYQQILGQGPKLLIQFQNNGVVDDSQLPKDRFSAERLKGVDSTLKIQPAKLEDSAVYLCASSLSSGGGYNEQFFGPGTRLTVL.

This clone was detected only a few times. This chain joins TRBV11-2 and TRBJ1-2; D is ambiguous. The V and J ends lost 2 bases and 4 bases respectively, with 8 bases between them. The CDR3 totals 13 residues. Germline values: CDR1 SGHAT, CDR2 FQNNGV. The CDR3 nucleotides are TGTGCCAGCAGCTTATCTGACTTCTATGGCTACACCTTC. The encoded protein is CASSLSDFYGYTF.

The chain has TRBV19 and TRBJ2-3, with 8 nucleotides matching TRBD2. The CDR3 runs 15 residues. Germline assignment: CDR1 LNHDA and CDR2 SQIVND (reference sequence). Trimming took 4 bases from V and 4 from J; bases not matched to a gene: 7. The CDR3 bases are TGTGCCAGTAGTACTCGAGCGGGAGCAGCAGATACGCAGTATTTT. Its protein product is CASSTRAGAADTQYF.

This chain joins TRBV5-5 and TRBJ1-2, with 9 bases lining up with TRBD1. The CDR3 spans 14 residues. Per the germline V gene, CDR1 is SGHKS and CDR2 is YYEKEE (reference sequence). The junction had 4 bases not matched to a gene; V was cut back by 3 bases and J by 4 bases. The CDR3 here is CASSSTGGLYGYTF. The CDR3 DNA reads TGTGCCAGCAGCTCGACAGGGGGTCTCTATGGCTACACCTTC.

The rearrangement links TRBV12-5 to TRBJ1-2, with 7 bases matching TRBD1. The V gene's germline CDR1 is LGHNT and CDR2 FRNRAP. The CDR3 extends over 12 amino acids. J was trimmed by 8 bases and V by 1 base; bases with no gene match: 1. CDR3 sequence (DNA): TGTGCTAGTGGTTTGGAACAGGGGGGCTACACCTTC. Its translation: CASGLEQGGYTF.

The CDR3 loop reads CASSKPGATNYGYTF. CDR3 bases: TGTGCCAGCAGTAAACCAGGGGCTACGAACTATGGCTACACCTTC. The rearrangement joins TRBV6-5 to TRBJ1-2; perhaps TRBD1 as D (6 bases). The CDR3 totals 15 residues. The germline gives CDR1 MNHEY, CDR2 SVGAGI. Trimming shortened V by 5 bases and J by 2 bases, and 15 bases separated the two germline ends.